These 13 T cell receptor beta chains were sequenced from one sample in a study of blood T cell repertoires in COVID-19. Libraries were prepared by immunoSEQ multiplex PCR; TCRdb keeps only in-frame clonotypes and omits some of them. The table shows about 68,000 clones, with 86% occurring only once. Material for sequencing was peripheral blood. The receptors were gathered from a man older than 75 with COVID-19, enrolled during active disease.

This clone was counted between two and nine times. V and J are TRBV7-2 and TRBJ1-2, with TRBD1 matching over 7 bases. Losses at the gene ends were 1 base for V and 7 bases for J; bases not matched to a gene: 9. CDR3 size: 15 residues. CDR1 SGHTA and CDR2 FQGNSA come from the germline V gene. The CDR3 coding sequence is TGTGCCAGCAGCTTAGGGGACAGCCGCCTCGGTGGCTACACCTTC. Its protein is CASSLGDSRLGGYTF.

This chain connects TRBV2 to TRBJ2-2; 8 nucleotides line up with TRBD1. Germline CDR1 is SNHLY and CDR2 is FYNNEI. V trimming: 10 bases; J trimming: 0 bases; junction bases outside the gene matches: 4. This CDR3 has 14 amino acids. The CDR3 DNA reads as TGTGCCAACGGACAGGGCCCGAACACCGGGGAGCTGTTTTTT. Protein: CANGQGPNTGELFF.

V is TRBV28 and J is TRBJ2-5; TRBD1 agrees at 7 bases. J was trimmed by 5 bases and V by 6 bases; bases with no gene match: 6. From germline, CDR1 is MDHEN and CDR2 SYDVKM. This CDR3 spans 13 amino acids. This CDR3 reads CASSQGQLETQYF. The CDR3 nucleotides read TGTGCCAGCAGCCAGGGACAGCTGGAGACCCAGTACTTC.

Only one count was recorded for this clone. DNA of the CDR3: TGTGCCAGCAGCTTAAGGCAGGGTGGCGAGCAGTACTTC. This encodes CASSLRQGGEQYF. The V gene is TRBV7-3, the J gene TRBJ2-7; a possible D gene is TRBD1 (5 bases). Trimming shortened V by 1 base and J by 6 bases, and 10 bases separated the two germline ends. The CDR3 is 13 amino acids. CDR1 and CDR2 from the germline V gene are SGHTA and FQGTGA. Combining the CDR3 with reference TRBV7-3 and TRBJ2-7 gives the whole variable domain GAGVSQTPSNKVTEKGKYVELRCDPISGHTALYWYRQSLGQGPEFLIYFQGTGAADDSGLPNDRFFAVRPEGSVSTLKIQRTERGDSAVYLCASSLRQGGEQYFGPGTRLTVT.

The genes are TRBV5-4 and TRBJ1-1; no reliable D call. Trimming took off 3 bases at V and 4 bases at J, with 13 bases between the two ends. CDR1 and CDR2 (germline): SGHNT, YYREEE (reference sequence). The CDR3 sequence is 14 residues long. CDR3 nucleotide sequence: TGTGCCAGCAGCTCAGACTGGGGAGTCACTGAAGCTTTCTTT. Protein: CASSSDWGVTEAFF.

The chain employs TRBV5-1 and TRBJ1-4; D uncertain. V lost 0 bases and J 3 bases, leaving 12 bases between the germline ends. This CDR3 is built from 16 residues. Germline assignment: CDR1 SGHRS and CDR2 YFSETQ. The CDR3 is CASSLGSLGANEKLFF. The CDR3 DNA sequence: TGCGCCAGCAGCTTGGGATCCCTCGGGGCTAATGAAAAACTGTTTTTT.

V gene TRBV6-5 combines with J gene TRBJ2-2, with 8 bases identical to TRBD1. Unmatched junction bases numbered 4, after V lost 11 bases and J lost 2 bases. This CDR3 comprises 13 residues. Germline CDR1 is MNHEY and CDR2 is SVGAGI. CDR3 nucleotide sequence: TGTGCCGGAGGACAGGGCAACACCGGGGAGCTGTTTTTT. Protein product: CAGGQGNTGELFF.

The chain is built from TRBV11-2 and TRBJ2-7; the D gene is possibly TRBD1 (6 bases). This CDR3 comprises 14 residues. Germline CDR1 SGHAT, CDR2 FQNNGV. Trimming took off 5 bases at V and 2 bases at J, with 13 bases between the two ends. This CDR3 reads CASSTDRFTYEQYF. The CDR3, as DNA: TGTGCCAGCAGCACCGACAGGTTCACCTACGAGCAGTACTTC.

This chain connects TRBV2 to TRBJ1-2; TRBD1 agrees at 8 bases. Trimming took 6 bases from V and 5 from J; bases not matched to a gene: 5. Germline V gene lookup returns CDR1 SNHLY and CDR2 FYNNEI. The CDR3 is 13 residues long. CDR3 bases: TGTGCCAGCAGCCAGGGGGCAGGGTATGGCTACACCTTC. This sequence encodes CASSQGAGYGYTF.

The chain carries TRBV28 and TRBJ2-5; maybe TRBD2 (7 bases). Germline V gives CDR1 MDHEN, CDR2 SYDVKM. The CDR3 consists of 14 residues. Trimming shortened V by 1 base and J by 13 bases, and 19 bases separated the two germline ends. For the CDR3, the DNA is TGTGCCAGCAGTTTATCCGGGGGGCCCACCAGACCGTACTTC. Translated: CASSLSGGPTRPYF. The complete variable domain, with remaining parts taken from reference TRBV28 and TRBJ2-5, reads DVKVTQSSRYLVKRTGEKVFLECVQDMDHENMFWYRQDPGLGLRLIYFSYDVKMKEKGDIPEGYSVSREKKERFSLILESASTNQTSMYLCASSLSGGPTRPYFGPGTRLLVL.

The V gene is TRBV2, the J gene TRBJ1-2, with TRBD1 matching 7 bases. Germline loops: CDR1 SNHLY, CDR2 FYNNEI. Trimming took 6 bases from V and 5 from J; bases not matched to a gene: 6. This CDR3 contains 13 residues. The CDR3 here is CASRRDSDYGYTF. DNA of the CDR3: TGTGCCAGCAGACGGGACAGCGATTATGGCTACACCTTC.

The V call is TRBV5-4, the J call TRBJ1-4; 8 bases fit TRBD1. CDR3 length: 14 amino acids. The junction had 5 bases not matched to a gene; V was cut back by 4 bases and J by 6 bases. Per germline, CDR1 SGHNT and CDR2 YYREEE (reference sequence). CDR3 DNA: TGTGCCAGCAGCCCGGGACAGGAATATGAAAAACTGTTTTTT. Protein sequence: CASSPGQEYEKLFF.

The genes are TRBV15 and TRBJ2-5, with TRBD1 as a possible D gene (5 bases). This CDR3 is 16 amino acids long. V lost 6 bases to trimming and J lost 3 bases, with 20 bases between them. Germline-derived CDR1 and CDR2 are LNHNV and YYDKDF (reference sequence). Written as DNA, the CDR3 is TGTGCCACCAGTGGGCAGGGCACCGGATTAAAAGAGACCCAGTACTTC. Protein: CATSGQGTGLKETQYF.